This section outlines one T cell receptor (beta chain) sequence together with its context. The entry originates in a study of T cell changes during pregnancy in multiple sclerosis. Sequenced by immunoSEQ multiplex PCR; TCRdb stores in-frame clones only, minus some. The sample consists of roughly 100,000 clones, more than 85% of them appearing once. The receptor's source is a female donor with multiple sclerosis, enrolled in a pregnancy study. The sample consisted of peripheral blood, taken in the second trimester of pregnancy.

The chain's CDR3 is CASSWEGTQETQYF. In DNA, the CDR3 is TGTGCCAGCAGTTGGGAGGGAACGCAAGAGACCCAGTACTTC. The chain joins TRBV2 to TRBJ2-5; TRBD2 aligns across 7 bases. The CDR3 has 14 amino acids. The J segment lost 2 bases and the V segment lost 5 bases, leaving 5 bases of the junction unmatched. Germline CDR1 and CDR2: SNHLY and FYNNEI.